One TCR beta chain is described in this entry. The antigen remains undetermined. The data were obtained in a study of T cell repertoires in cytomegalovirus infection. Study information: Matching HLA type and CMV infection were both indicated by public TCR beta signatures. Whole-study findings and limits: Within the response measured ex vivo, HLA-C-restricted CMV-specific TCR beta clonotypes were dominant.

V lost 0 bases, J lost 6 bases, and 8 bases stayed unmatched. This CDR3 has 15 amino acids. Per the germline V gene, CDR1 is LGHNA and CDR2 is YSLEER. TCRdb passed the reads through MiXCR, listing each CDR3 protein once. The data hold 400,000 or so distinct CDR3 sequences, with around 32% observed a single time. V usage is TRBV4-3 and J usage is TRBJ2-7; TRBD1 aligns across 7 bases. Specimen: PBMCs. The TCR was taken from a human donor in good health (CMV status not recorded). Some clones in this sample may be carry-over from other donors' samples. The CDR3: CASSQDLGRGSEQYF. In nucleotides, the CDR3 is TGCGCCAGCAGCCAAGACTTAGGCAGGGGGAGCGAGCAGTACTTC.